This T cell receptor (beta chain) comes out of a study of T cell responses to AZD1222 COVID-19 vaccine. Notes on the study in general: A mostly white British donor set with more females was recruited, and clonal diversity was possibly underestimated. The study sampled repertoires only after the peak T cell response.

Clones were sequenced by immunoSEQ multiplex PCR, and TCRdb holds only the in-frame ones, with some missing. The sample consists of over 130,000 clones, 80% to 95% of them appearing once. With regard to this clone: Its cognate antigen is unknown.

Germline V gives CDR1 KGHDR, CDR2 SFDVKD. CDR3 length equals 13 residues. The germline V and J ends were trimmed by 10 bases and 7 bases, with 19 bases remaining between them. The chain links TRBV24-1 to TRBJ2-7, with D perhaps TRBD1 (7 bases). This clonotype was sampled from an adult who received the AZD1222 COVID-19 vaccine. The source was peripheral blood, collected 28 days after the second AZD1222 dose. CDR3 loop: CATSPGGRQEQYF. CDR3 sequence (DNA): TGTGCCACTTCCCCAGGGGGGCGACAGGAGCAGTACTTC.